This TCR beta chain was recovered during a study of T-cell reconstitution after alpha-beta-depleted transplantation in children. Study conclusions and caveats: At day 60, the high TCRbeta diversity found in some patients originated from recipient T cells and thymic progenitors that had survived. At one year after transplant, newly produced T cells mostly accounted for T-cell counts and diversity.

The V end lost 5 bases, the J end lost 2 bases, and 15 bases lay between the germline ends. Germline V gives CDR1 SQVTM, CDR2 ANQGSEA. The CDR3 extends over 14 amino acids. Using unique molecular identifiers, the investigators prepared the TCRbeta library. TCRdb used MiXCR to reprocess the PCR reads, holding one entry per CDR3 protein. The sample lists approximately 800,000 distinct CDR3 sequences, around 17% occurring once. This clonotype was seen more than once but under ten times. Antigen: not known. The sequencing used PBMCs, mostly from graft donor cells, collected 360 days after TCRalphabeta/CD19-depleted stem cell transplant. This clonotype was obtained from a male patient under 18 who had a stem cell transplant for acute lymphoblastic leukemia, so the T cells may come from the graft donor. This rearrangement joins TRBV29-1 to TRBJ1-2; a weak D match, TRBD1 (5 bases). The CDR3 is CSVQAEGSNYGYTF. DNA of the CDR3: TGCAGCGTTCAGGCCGAGGGGTCCAACTATGGCTACACCTTC.